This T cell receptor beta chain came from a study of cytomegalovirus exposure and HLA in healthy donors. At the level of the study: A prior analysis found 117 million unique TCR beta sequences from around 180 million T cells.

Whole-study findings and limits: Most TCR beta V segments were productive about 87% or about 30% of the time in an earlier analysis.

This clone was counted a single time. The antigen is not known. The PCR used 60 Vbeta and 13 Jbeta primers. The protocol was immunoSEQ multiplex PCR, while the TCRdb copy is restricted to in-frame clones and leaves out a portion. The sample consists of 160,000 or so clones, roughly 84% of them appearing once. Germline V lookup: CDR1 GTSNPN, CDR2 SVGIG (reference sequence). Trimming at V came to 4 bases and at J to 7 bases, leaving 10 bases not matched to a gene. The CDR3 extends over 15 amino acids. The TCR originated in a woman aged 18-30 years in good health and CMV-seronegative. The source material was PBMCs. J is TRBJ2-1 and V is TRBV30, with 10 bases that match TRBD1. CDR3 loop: CAWTVDRGLKNEQFF. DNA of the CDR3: TGTGCCTGGACCGTAGACAGGGGGCTGAAGAATGAGCAGTTCTTC.